This T cell receptor (beta chain) was sequenced in a study of T cells in localized non-small cell lung cancer (dated by TCRdb to the early 2020s). Concerning the study at large: Comparing tumors with uninvolved tumor-adjacent lungs, the study looked at the T cell repertoires of approximately 250 patients with early-stage NSCLC. NSCLC patients had a mean age of roughly 66 years, and around 130 were male and 107 female. The cohort was made up of hundreds of treatment-naive NSCLC patients whose localized lung tumors had been resected.

TCR beta CDR3 regions were sequenced from DNA using the immunoSEQ Assay. The published analysis was carried out like this. T cell density was computed as TCR beta template counts normalized to usable DNA estimated by amplifying housekeeping genes. Richness was estimated with the preseqR package, extrapolating to 400,000 templates for PBMC samples and 120,000 templates for tissue samples. Clonality was defined by subtracting Pielou's evenness from one. Differential abundance testing on productive amino-acid clonotypes, with a minimum total count of 5 and an alpha of 0.1, was used to identify tissue-enriched TCRs. The Jaccard Index and the Morisita Overlap Index were used to quantify repertoire overlap between compartments. GLIPH clustered TCR beta CDR3s with public tetramer-defined viral CDR3s; viral motifs required at least three viral sequences plus V-gene enrichment. TCRdb took over this immuneACCESS table, retaining in-frame rearrangements with V and J assigned. Such tables are incomplete; in checked studies, under half of the missing clones stem from an unresolved V gene, and the remainder is unexplained. Clone size and V and J calls were adopted from that table, with D and trimming inferred from the DNA. A total of about 11,000 clones appear in this sample, just under 50% of them only once. The ten largest clones take up roughly 4.2% of the sample.

This clone was picked up a small number of times. Its antigen remains unidentified. The input lacks base qualities; no much larger clone sits a single base away. What the study reported, not specific to this receptor: A median of around 62 of the top 100 tumor clones turned up in the paired uninvolved adjacent lung, and under 30 of those clones also ranked among the top 100 of that same adjacent lung. Multi-region tumor sequencing was not performed, so intratumor heterogeneity could not be excluded. Uninvolved tumor-adjacent lung showed the highest T cell clonality, higher than tumor, which suggests more focused antigenic responses in the uninvolved tumor-adjacent lung. Since the design was exploratory, TCR variables were selected using unadjusted p-values with no false-discovery rate correction. Longer overall survival was associated with higher T cell density in blood, whereas shorter survival was associated with higher clonality in adjacent lung.

The TCR originated in a woman aged 35-70 years with stage II squamous cell lung carcinoma. Here the sequenced sample was lymph node tissue, taken before any cancer treatment.

DNA sequence: TGCGCCAGCAGCCAAGTAGGGACCGCACGGGAAGCTTTCTTT. Translated, it gives CASSQVGTAREAFF. Recombination connected TRBV1 to TRBJ1-1. TRBV1 is a known pseudogene. The CDR3, cysteine through phenylalanine, is 14 amino acids long. Just CDR3 DNA is preserved here, 42 bases in frame from base 1.